This TCR beta chain stems from a study of cytomegalovirus exposure and HLA in healthy donors. CDR1 is LGHNA, CDR2 YNFKEQ, per germline. V was cut by 3 bases and J by 0 bases, with 12 bases left in between. CDR3 length: 16 residues. This clone has just one count. Sequenced by immunoSEQ multiplex PCR; TCRdb stores in-frame clones only, minus some. The table lists about 78,000 clones, roughly 95% of them singletons. This receptor was obtained from a man younger than 35 in good health and CMV-seropositive. Sequences were obtained from PBMCs. The chain couples TRBV4-2 to TRBJ1-5; D ambiguous. The CDR3 bases are TGTGCCAGCAGCCATGCCGCCGGAGATAGCAATCAGCCCCAGCATTTT. Translating it yields CASSHAAGDSNQPQHF.